These 28 T cell receptor beta chains share one sample of origin, sequenced in a study of tumor and adjacent non-tumor tissue in lung cancer. This sample's RNA came from whole unsorted tissue. The library came from three nested PCR rounds adapted from ARM-PCR protocols. TCRdb recomputed calls from the multiplex PCR reads with MiXCR, one row per CDR3 protein. The table lists around 99,000 distinct CDR3 sequences, more than 70% of them singletons. The sequenced sample was lung tumor tissue. The receptors were sampled from an older woman with non-small cell lung cancer.

V gene TRBV29-1 combines with J gene TRBJ1-2; D is possibly TRBD1 (5 bases). Germline V lookup: CDR1 SQVTM, CDR2 ANQGSEA. The CDR3 totals 12 residues. Trimming took off 7 bases at V and 7 bases at J, with 16 bases between the two ends. CDR3 region: CSDQRDLRGYTF. CDR3 nucleotides: TGCAGCGACCAAAGGGACTTGCGTGGCTACACCTTC.

This clonotype has just a few counts. At one end the junction does not follow the germline gene, possibly because of a read error. This chain uses TRBV13 with TRBJ2-7; D possibly corresponds to TRBD2 (6 bases). CDR1 and CDR2 from the germline V gene are PRHDT and FYEKMQ (reference sequence). CDR3 length: 15 amino acids. CDR3 sequence (DNA): TGTGCTAGCAGCGGGTTTGACCTGAACTCCTACGAGCAGTACTTC. It yields the protein CASSGFDLNSYEQYF.

This clonotype was observed a handful of times. This may be a read error: a much more frequent sequence differs by one nucleotide. V gene TRBV29-1 combines with J gene TRBJ2-1; 12 bases are a match to TRBD1. Germline V lookup: CDR1 SQVTM, CDR2 ANQGSEA. V gave up 5 bases and J gave up 15 bases; unmatched junction bases: 14. The CDR3 consists of 14 residues. In nucleotides, the CDR3 is TGCAGCGTTAAGGAATCTTGGGGGACAGGGGGCAGGTTCTTC. Its translation is CSVKESWGTGGRFF.

Remarks on this clonotype: This likely comes from a read error, as the CDR3 has no conserved phenylalanine or tryptophan at its end. V gene TRBV6-1 combines with J gene TRBJ1-5; D is undetermined. Germline assignment: CDR1 MNHNS and CDR2 SASEGT. This CDR3 is built from 14 residues. The CDR3 region has the DNA TGTACCAGCAGTGAAGACGGACGCAATCAGCCCCAGCATTGT. Translated, it gives CTSSEDGRNQPQHC.

CDR3: CSLRTLGSGRYGYTF. Here the CDR3 DNA reads TGCAGCCTTCGCACCCTCGGGTCAGGGCGATATGGCTACACCTTC. V and J are TRBV29-1 and TRBJ1-2; possible D gene TRBD1, 5 bases. In germline, CDR1 is SQVTM, CDR2 ANQGSEA. The CDR3 has 15 residues. Trimming pared 8 bases from V and 5 bases from J, leaving 24 bases between.

Of note for this clonotype: The junction departs from the called germline gene at one end, perhaps through a read error. The V gene is TRBV5-5, the J gene TRBJ1-1; tentative D call: TRBD1 (5 bases). The CDR3 has 14 amino acids. In germline, CDR1 is SGHKS, CDR2 YYEKEE (reference sequence). CDR3 DNA sequence: TGTGTCAGCAGCCCGGTAGGGGCACACACTGAAGCTTTCTTT. Protein: CVSSPVGAHTEAFF.

This clonotype was seen repeatedly, ten times or more. V usage is TRBV12-3 or TRBV12-4 and J usage is TRBJ2-2, with D possibly matching TRBD2 (5 bases). V was trimmed by 5 bases and J by 3 bases, leaving 19 bases between them. The CDR3 sequence is 17 residues long. The CDR3: CASSTDYGNQDTGELFF. The CDR3 DNA is TGTGCCAGCAGTACCGACTACGGGAATCAGGACACCGGGGAGCTGTTTTTT.

This rearrangement joins TRBV5-1 to TRBJ1-4; 8 bases agree with TRBD1. The V and J ends lost 4 bases and 5 bases, in that order; junction bases with no gene match: 7. This CDR3 region has 15 residues. CDR1 SGHRS and CDR2 YFSETQ come from the germline V gene. In nucleotides, the CDR3 is TGCGCCAGCAGCCCGGGACAGGACTACAATGAAAAACTGTTTTTT. It translates to CASSPGQDYNEKLFF.

Comments on this clonotype: A junction end diverges from the germline sequence, so it may reflect a read error. The chain combines TRBV11-1 with TRBJ2-1; 9 nucleotides line up with TRBD1. The CDR3 is made up of 14 amino acids. CDR1 and CDR2 from the germline V gene are SGHAT and FQDESV (reference sequence). The CDR3 spells CASGFDGDRDEQFF. The DNA of the CDR3 is TGTGCCAGCGGCTTTGATGGGGACAGGGATGAGCAGTTCTTC.

Of note for this clonotype: A single base separates this from a much larger clone, so it may be a read error. The CDR3 does not close with the conserved phenylalanine or tryptophan, likely indicating a read error. The rearrangement joins TRBV20-1 to TRBJ1-5; 12 bases agree with TRBD1. J lost 6 bases, V lost 4 bases, and 7 bases had no gene match. The V gene's germline CDR1 is DFQATT and CDR2 SNEGSKA (reference sequence). The CDR3 spans 15 residues. CDR3: CSATGTGGISQPQHS. DNA of the CDR3: TGCAGTGCTACCGGGACAGGGGGCATCAGTCAGCCCCAGCATTCT.

A remark on this clonotype: A much more abundant neighbour one base away suggests this may be a read error. CDR3 in DNA: TGTGCCAGCAGTTCCTACGAAAATATTCCTCAAGCTTTCTTT. As protein: CASSSYENIPQAFF. The rearrangement uses TRBV6-5 and TRBJ1-1; no reliable D call. This CDR3 region has 14 residues. The germline V gene encodes CDR1 MNHEY and CDR2 SVGAGI. V was clipped by 4 bases and J by 9 bases, with 18 bases between them.

A word on this clonotype: At one end, the junction sequence differs from germline, possibly due to a read error. This chain links TRBV6-1 with TRBJ1-3; no definite D call. The CDR3 spans 15 residues. CDR1 is MNHNS and CDR2 is SASEGT in the germline V gene. CDR3 amino acids: CASSRGPTDGNAIYF. The CDR3 DNA reads TGTGCCAGCAGTCGCGGACCAACTGATGGAAACGCCATATATTTT.

As regards this clonotype: The junction departs from the called germline gene at one end, perhaps through a read error. J is TRBJ2-4 and V is TRBV20-1; D might be TRBD2 (6 bases). This CDR3 region has 12 residues. CDR1 DFQATT and CDR2 SNEGSKA come from the germline V gene (reference sequence). CDR3 in amino acids: CSAPSPSEDHFF. The CDR3 bases are TGCAGTGCTCCGAGCCCTAGCGAGGACCATTTCTTC.

Notes on this clonotype: The missing conserved phenylalanine or tryptophan at the end of this CDR3 makes a read error likely. The chain is built from TRBV6-5 and TRBJ2-1; D unclear. CDR3 length equals 16 residues. Per the germline V gene, CDR1 is MNHEY and CDR2 is SVGAGI. V was cut by 4 bases and J by 11 bases, with 24 bases left in between. CDR3 bases: TGTGCCAGCAGTTTTACGTCGCGTGGTGTGGGATATAAGCAGTTCATC. Translated, it gives CASSFTSRGVGYKQFI.

The chain recombines TRBV6-6 with TRBJ1-5, with D perhaps matching TRBD1 (6 bases). There are 13 residues in the CDR3. Germline V CDR1 and CDR2: MNHNY, SVGAGI (reference sequence). Trimming took 5 bases from V and 16 from J, leaving 21 bases between them. CDR3 sequence reads: CASSHRVNQPYHF. CDR3 nucleotides: TGTGCCAGCAGTCACAGGGTTAATCAGCCCTACCATTTT.

Comment on this clonotype: A much larger clone lies one base from this, so it may be a read error. The chain recombines TRBV20-1 with TRBJ2-7; 13 nucleotides line up with TRBD2. Germline V CDR1 and CDR2: DFQATT, SNEGSKA (reference sequence). The CDR3 is 16 amino acids. V was pared by 7 bases and J by 6 bases, with 15 bases of the junction left unmatched. CDR3 sequence (DNA): TGCAGTGTTAAAAAAATAACTAGCGGGAGGGTCGGCGAGCAGTACTTC. Its protein product is CSVKKITSGRVGEQYF.

The chain couples TRBV11-3 to TRBJ2-1; D is uncertain. Germline loops: CDR1 SGHNT, CDR2 YENEEA. V was shortened by 1 base and J by 4 bases, with 5 bases between the two germline ends. The CDR3 is 13 amino acids. CDR3 coding DNA: TGTGCCAGCAGCTTAGGTGTGTACAATGAGCAGTTCTTC. Translation: CASSLGVYNEQFF.

V gene TRBV7-8 combines with J gene TRBJ1-4; perhaps TRBD1 as D (6 bases). Germline V gene data show CDR1 as SGHVS and CDR2 as FQNEAQ. Trimming stripped 4 bases from V and 6 bases from J, with 18 bases between. CDR3 size: 16 residues. DNA for the CDR3: TGTGCCAGCAGCTCAAAGGAGACAGGCCCCTATGAAAAACTGTTTTTT. It encodes CASSSKETGPYEKLFF. Based on the CDR3 plus reference TRBV7-8 and TRBJ1-4, the full variable domain is GAGVSQSPRYKVAKRGQDVALRCDPISGHVSLFWYQQALGQGPEFLTYFQNEAQLDKSGLPSDRFFAERPEGSVSTLKIQRTQQEDSAVYLCASSSKETGPYEKLFFGSGTQLSVL.

This sequence joins TRBV29-1 and TRBJ2-1; the match to TRBD1 covers 9 bases. The V gene's germline CDR1 is SQVTM and CDR2 ANQGSEA. V lost 6 bases and J lost 15; bases outside the gene matches: 15. The CDR3 consists of 13 residues. CDR3: CSVKGQGNNDLFF. For the CDR3, the DNA is TGCAGCGTGAAGGGACAGGGTAACAATGACCTGTTCTTC.

This clonotype has ten or more counts. This sequence joins TRBV6-2 or TRBV6-3 and TRBJ1-2, with no clear D. Germline V gene sequence: CDR1 MNHEY, CDR2 SVGEGT. Trimming took 7 bases from V and 0 from J, leaving 18 bases between them. The CDR3 extends over 16 amino acids. In DNA, the CDR3 is TGTGCCAGCACCAAGCTTGGACCGAACTCTAACTATGGCTACACCTTC. The encoded protein is CASTKLGPNSNYGYTF.

With regard to this clonotype: A much larger clone is a single base away; this may be a read error. The chain couples TRBV20-1 to TRBJ1-2; D remains unclear. The germline V and J ends were trimmed by 7 bases and 8 bases, with 11 bases remaining between them. This CDR3 contains 10 residues. The germline CDR1 and CDR2 sequences are DFQATT and SNEGSKA (reference sequence). The CDR3 bases are TGCAGTGTTAGGTCGGCCGGCTACACCTTC. The encoded protein is CSVRSAGYTF.

This clonotype was seen at least ten times. V gene TRBV20-1 combines with J gene TRBJ2-5; D is undetermined. Looked up from germline, CDR1 is DFQATT and CDR2 is SNEGSKA (reference sequence). Trimming left V 2 bases short and J 4 bases short, with 11 bases between. The CDR3 spans 13 residues. The CDR3 sequence: CSARFGYRETQYF. For the CDR3, the DNA is TGCAGTGCTAGATTTGGGTATCGAGAGACCCAGTACTTC.

Comment on this clonotype: No conserved phenylalanine or tryptophan is present at the end of the CDR3, so a read error is the likely explanation. The J gene is TRBJ2-7, the V gene TRBV11-2; D may match TRBD1 or TRBD2 (6 bases each). Germline-derived CDR1 and CDR2 are SGHAT and FQNNGV. This CDR3 comprises 16 residues. Deletions cut 1 base from V and 0 bases from J, with 13 bases between. CDR3 bases: TGTGCCAGCAGCTTAGTATTAGGGGGGCCCTCCTACGAGCAGTACATC. This codes for CASSLVLGGPSYEQYI.

This clonotype has at least ten counts. V and J are TRBV20-1 and TRBJ2-7; 8 nucleotides align to TRBD1. Unmatched junction bases numbered 9, after V lost 3 bases and J lost 5 bases. Germline V lookup: CDR1 DFQATT, CDR2 SNEGSKA (reference sequence). The CDR3 runs 14 residues. As DNA, the CDR3 is TGCAGTGCTAGGCCCCCCGGACAGGGACACGAGCAGTACTTC. Amino acid sequence: CSARPPGQGHEQYF.

The chain is built from TRBV2 and TRBJ1-1; a possible D gene is TRBD1 (5 bases). Germline CDR1 reads SNHLY; CDR2 reads FYNNEI. The CDR3 is 13 residues long. V gave up 3 bases and J gave up 6 bases, with 11 bases separating them. Written as DNA, the CDR3 is TGTGCCAGCAGTGAGCAGGGTCCCGCTGAAGCTTTCTTT. Amino acids: CASSEQGPAEAFF.

Of note for this clonotype: An end of the junction does not agree with germline; a read error may underlie this. The rearrangement joins TRBV5-4 to TRBJ1-5, with D possibly TRBD1 on 5 matching bases. The CDR3 sequence is 13 residues long. Germline assignment: CDR1 SGHNT and CDR2 YYREEE (reference sequence). The CDR3 DNA sequence: TGTGCCAGCAGCTCTGACAGCAATCAGCCCCGGCATTTT. This translates into CASSSDSNQPRHF.

A remark on this clonotype: It is likely a read error, because the conserved phenylalanine at the end of the CDR3 is missing. The chain joins TRBV5-5 to TRBJ2-7, with D uncertain. Germline V CDR1 and CDR2: SGHKS, YYEKEE (reference sequence). The CDR3 is 13 amino acids. DNA for the CDR3: TGTGCCAGAAGCTTTGGCTACTCCTACGAGCAGTACTGC. Amino acid sequence: CARSFGYSYEQYC.

About this clonotype itself: This CDR3 is missing its conserved last phenylalanine or tryptophan, likely due to a read error. The DNA is omitted, as the CDR3 cannot be located on it reliably, and the CDR3 follows TCRdb's listing. The chain combines TRBV6-2 or TRBV6-3 with TRBJ2-7; TRBD1 reflects the table's D call only, with no check against the DNA. With termini counted, the CDR3 has 16 amino acids. CDR1 is MNHEY, CDR2 SVGEGT, per germline. CDR3: CASSYPGRPVRYEQYS.